The next 24 T cell receptor beta chains were all read from a single sample in a study of beta chain features in type 1 diabetes. Study-level points and caveats: Moderately but significantly shorter TCRB CDR3s were found in Type 1 diabetes patients in all four CD4+ subsets.

No antigens are known for them. Investigators reverse transcribed all isolated RNA, so they sequenced expressed TCRB transcripts. Clones were read by immunoSEQ multiplex PCR, and TCRdb kept only the in-frame ones, dropping some. Here the sample spans hundreds of thousands of clones, 11% to 15% being singletons. Sequenced input: naive CD4+ T cells from blood. These receptors were taken from a young man with type 1 diabetes.

This rearrangement joins TRBV29-1 to TRBJ2-1; 11 bases map to TRBD1. Germline assignment: CDR1 SQVTM and CDR2 ANQGSEA. The CDR3 runs 14 residues. After removal of 6 bases from V and 2 bases from J, the junction contained 3 bases not matched to a gene. The CDR3 sequence: CSVADRGPYNEQFF. The CDR3, as DNA: TGCAGCGTCGCGGACAGGGGGCCCTACAATGAGCAGTTCTTC.

A few counts support this clone. The chain couples TRBV2 to TRBJ1-5; D ambiguous. The CDR3 consists of 13 residues. The germline CDR1 and CDR2 sequences are SNHLY and FYNNEI. V was clipped by 4 bases and J by 6 bases, with 10 bases between them. The CDR3 reads CASSVGSSQPQHF. Written as DNA, the CDR3 is TGTGCCAGCAGTGTCGGGAGTAGTCAGCCCCAGCATTTT.

The chain has TRBV18 and TRBJ2-5, with TRBD1 matching over 9 bases. The CDR3 sequence is 16 residues long. V was pared by 1 base and J by 5 bases, with 8 bases of the junction left unmatched. Germline V gene lookup returns CDR1 KGHSH and CDR2 LQKENI. Here the CDR3 reads CASSPRGGQGEETQYF. In DNA, the CDR3 is TGTGCCAGCTCACCACGAGGGGGACAGGGCGAGGAGACCCAGTACTTC.

V is TRBV9 and J is TRBJ2-7, with D perhaps matching TRBD2 (6 bases). The germline V and J ends were trimmed by 3 bases and 5 bases, with 15 bases remaining between them. The CDR3 is 14 amino acids. The germline gives CDR1 SGDLS, CDR2 YYNGEE. For the CDR3, the DNA is TGTGCCAGCAGCGCGAGACCCAGGGAGGACGAGCAGTACTTC. Translated: CASSARPREDEQYF.

Points on this clone: Relative to the germline gene, one junction end is altered; a read error may explain this. The chain links TRBV9 to TRBJ2-1; unclear D gene. Germline V gene lookup returns CDR1 SGDLS and CDR2 YYNGEE. CDR3 length: 15 amino acids. CDR3 loop: CASSVRPTSHNEQFF. The CDR3 DNA is TGTGCCAGCAGCGTACGGCCGACCTCCCACAATGAGCAGTTCTTC.

There are a few counts of this clone. The chain recombines TRBV14 with TRBJ2-5; D could derive from TRBD1 or TRBD2 (5 bases each). The CDR3 is 12 amino acids. V dropped 6 bases and J dropped 4 bases, with 9 bases sitting between them. Germline V gives CDR1 SGHDN, CDR2 FVKESK. The CDR3: CASSSGGETQYF. The CDR3 region has the DNA TGTGCCAGCAGTAGTGGGGGAGAGACCCAGTACTTC.

CDR3 nucleotide sequence: TGTGCCAGCAGTCCCCGGGGGGCCTCCTACGAGCAGTACTTC. Translation: CASSPRGASYEQYF. The chain has TRBV25-1 and TRBJ2-7, with a weak D call TRBD2 (7 bases). The germline V gene encodes CDR1 MGHDK and CDR2 SYGVNS. The V gene lost 5 bases and the J gene lost 0 bases, with 11 bases spanning the gap. This CDR3 has 14 amino acids.

This clone was detected only a few times. The rearrangement joins TRBV30 to TRBJ2-7, with TRBD2 matching over 10 bases. CDR3 length equals 14 residues. After removal of 3 bases from V and 6 bases from J, the junction contained 8 bases not matched to a gene. Germline V CDR1 and CDR2: GTSNPN, SVGIG (reference sequence). CDR3 in amino acids: CAWRLSGGAIEQYF. The CDR3 DNA sequence: TGTGCCTGGAGGCTAAGCGGGGGGGCGATCGAGCAGTACTTC.

V and J are TRBV7-9 and TRBJ1-4; 9 nucleotides align to TRBD1. V gave up 5 bases and J gave up 8 bases; unmatched junction bases: 12. The CDR3 is 16 amino acids. Germline-derived CDR1 and CDR2 are SEHNR and FQNEAQ (reference sequence). CDR3 DNA sequence: TGTGCCAGCAGCATACACCTGGGACAGGGTCACGAAAAACTGTTTTTT. It is translated as CASSIHLGQGHEKLFF.

About this clone itself: The sample carries other DNA sequences with the same CDR3. The chain combines TRBV30 with TRBJ1-2; D uncertain. CDR3 size: 12 residues. V shed 3 bases and J shed 8 bases, with 13 bases lying between them. The V gene's germline CDR1 is GTSNPN and CDR2 SVGIG (reference sequence). This CDR3 is CAWSSGGGGYTF. The CDR3 DNA reads as TGTGCCTGGAGCTCGGGAGGAGGCGGCTACACCTTC.

In its sample, this clone was seen a few times. The rearrangement joins TRBV5-1 to TRBJ1-1, with TRBD1 matching over 9 bases. Germline V gene data show CDR1 as SGHRS and CDR2 as YFSETQ. With V trimmed by 0 bases and J by 4 bases, 4 bases remained unmatched. The CDR3 is 15 amino acids. Written as DNA, the CDR3 is TGCGCCAGCAGCTTGGCGGACAGGGGAGCCACTGAAGCTTTCTTT. It specifies CASSLADRGATEAFF.

V is TRBV29-1 and J is TRBJ2-5; weak D call: TRBD1 (7 bases). Trimming took 3 bases from V and 5 from J, leaving 16 bases between them. The CDR3 is 14 residues long. Per germline, CDR1 SQVTM and CDR2 ANQGSEA. The CDR3 DNA reads TGCAGCGTTGAGGGTGGAGGGGGCCTGGAGACCCAGTACTTC. Translation: CSVEGGGGLETQYF.

Here the CDR3 DNA reads TGTGCCAGCAGCCCAGGACAGGGGGCGAGCTCCTACGAGCAGTACTTC. Its protein is CASSPGQGASSYEQYF. V is TRBV5-4 and J is TRBJ2-7; 11 bases map to TRBD1. J gave up 0 bases and V 4 bases, and 6 bases lay outside the gene matches. The CDR3 spans 16 residues. Germline V CDR1 and CDR2: SGHNT, YYREEE (reference sequence).

The rearrangement uses TRBV7-2 and TRBJ1-2; possibly TRBD1 for D (6 bases). The CDR3 runs to 12 residues. V was cut by 5 bases and J by 11 bases, with 15 bases left in between. Germline V CDR1 and CDR2: SGHTA, FQGNSA. The CDR3 sequence is CASSPPGQRYTF. For the CDR3, the DNA is TGTGCCAGCAGCCCCCCAGGACAGAGATACACCTTC.

The V gene is TRBV10-3, the J gene TRBJ2-3; 9 bases map to TRBD1. CDR1 ENHRY and CDR2 SYGVKD come from the germline V gene. J was trimmed by 2 bases and V by 3 bases; bases with no gene match: 12. The CDR3 runs 18 residues. CDR3 amino acids: CAISDGTGHLSPTDTQYF. Written as DNA, the CDR3 is TGTGCCATCAGTGATGGGACAGGGCATCTTTCCCCCACAGATACGCAGTATTTT.

The rearrangement joins TRBV18 to TRBJ1-5; D possibly corresponds to TRBD1 (5 bases). V was pared by 3 bases and J by 5 bases, with 11 bases between. CDR3 length: 14 amino acids. The germline V gene has CDR1 KGHSH and CDR2 LQKENI. The CDR3 nucleotides are TGTGCCAGCTCACCCGTGGGGGGTGATCAGCCCCAGCATTTT. Its translation: CASSPVGGDQPQHF.

This clone was observed a handful of times. V is TRBV18 and J is TRBJ1-2; the D is unclear. Germline V gene data show CDR1 as KGHSH and CDR2 as LQKENI. The CDR3 covers 11 residues. V shed 3 bases and J shed 6 bases, with 5 bases lying between them. The CDR3 loop is CASSPENGYTF. The CDR3 DNA reads as TGTGCCAGCTCACCGGAGAATGGCTACACCTTC.

The count of this clone is one. This same CDR3 is encoded by further DNA sequences in the sample. The genes are TRBV7-9 and TRBJ2-7, with D uncertain. CDR1 and CDR2 (germline): SEHNR, FQNEAQ (reference sequence). The CDR3 spans 14 residues. Trimming cost V 1 base and J 0 bases, with 7 bases left between them. The CDR3 bases are TGTGCCAGCAGCTTAGACTCTTACTCCTACGAGCAGTACTTC. It translates to CASSLDSYSYEQYF.

V usage is TRBV6-1 and J usage is TRBJ1-2; D is perhaps TRBD1 (6 bases). The CDR3 has 13 residues. CDR1 MNHNS and CDR2 SASEGT come from the germline V gene. Trimming took off 3 bases at V and 3 bases at J, with 8 bases between the two ends. The CDR3 protein is CASSDQGHYGYTF. CDR3 DNA: TGTGCCAGCAGTGACCAGGGGCACTATGGCTACACCTTC.

V is TRBV9 and J is TRBJ2-5; D uncertain. Germline CDR1 SGDLS, CDR2 YYNGEE. The CDR3 runs 16 residues. With 6 bases removed from V and 1 base from J, the gap between germline ends came to 19 bases. DNA for the CDR3: TGTGCCAGCACCTCAGTGTCGGACGCCAGCCAAGAGACCCAGTACTTC. Translation: CASTSVSDASQETQYF.

This clone came up a few times. The chain links TRBV20-1 to TRBJ1-2; D gene uncertain. Germline CDR1 DFQATT, CDR2 SNEGSKA (reference sequence). The CDR3 is 11 residues long. CDR3 nucleotides: TGCAGGCCCCCCGGCCCTACGGGCTACACCTTC. This encodes CRPPGPTGYTF.

The chain carries TRBV6-1 and TRBJ2-3; TRBD1 aligns across 8 bases. Germline trimming cut 3 bases from V and 1 base from J; bases unmatched to any gene: 6. Germline V gives CDR1 MNHNS, CDR2 SASEGT. The CDR3 loop spans 16 amino acids. This chain's CDR3 is CASSERPGQGTDTQYF. In nucleotides, the CDR3 is TGTGCCAGCAGTGAGAGACCGGGACAGGGCACAGATACGCAGTATTTT.

The chain couples TRBV20-1 to TRBJ1-4; D is ambiguous. Germline lookup yields CDR1 DFQATT and CDR2 SNEGSKA (reference sequence). The CDR3 spans 10 residues. The V gene lost 5 bases and the J gene lost 11 bases, with 9 bases spanning the gap. CDR3 amino acids: CSASESKLFF. DNA of the CDR3: TGCAGTGCTTCGGAGTCCAAACTGTTTTTT.

J is TRBJ2-1 and V is TRBV29-1; D is perhaps TRBD1 (5 bases). From germline, CDR1 is SQVTM and CDR2 ANQGSEA. V was trimmed by 0 bases and J by 4 bases, leaving 13 bases between them. There are 15 residues in the CDR3. For the CDR3, the DNA is TGCAGCGTTGAAGATTCAGGGTGGTCGTACAATGAGCAGTTCTTC. Translated: CSVEDSGWSYNEQFF.